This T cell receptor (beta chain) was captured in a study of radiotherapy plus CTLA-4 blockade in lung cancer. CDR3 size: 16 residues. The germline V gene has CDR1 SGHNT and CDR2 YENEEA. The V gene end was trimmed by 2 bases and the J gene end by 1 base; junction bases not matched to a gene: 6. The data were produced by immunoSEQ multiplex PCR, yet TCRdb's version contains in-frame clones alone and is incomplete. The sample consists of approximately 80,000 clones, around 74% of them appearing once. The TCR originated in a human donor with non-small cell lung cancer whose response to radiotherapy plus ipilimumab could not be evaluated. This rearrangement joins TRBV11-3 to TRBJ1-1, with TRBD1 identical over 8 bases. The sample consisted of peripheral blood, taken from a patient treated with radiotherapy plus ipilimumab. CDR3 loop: CASSLHPGTGNTEAFF. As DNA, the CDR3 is TGTGCCAGCAGCTTACACCCCGGGACAGGGAACACTGAAGCTTTCTTT.